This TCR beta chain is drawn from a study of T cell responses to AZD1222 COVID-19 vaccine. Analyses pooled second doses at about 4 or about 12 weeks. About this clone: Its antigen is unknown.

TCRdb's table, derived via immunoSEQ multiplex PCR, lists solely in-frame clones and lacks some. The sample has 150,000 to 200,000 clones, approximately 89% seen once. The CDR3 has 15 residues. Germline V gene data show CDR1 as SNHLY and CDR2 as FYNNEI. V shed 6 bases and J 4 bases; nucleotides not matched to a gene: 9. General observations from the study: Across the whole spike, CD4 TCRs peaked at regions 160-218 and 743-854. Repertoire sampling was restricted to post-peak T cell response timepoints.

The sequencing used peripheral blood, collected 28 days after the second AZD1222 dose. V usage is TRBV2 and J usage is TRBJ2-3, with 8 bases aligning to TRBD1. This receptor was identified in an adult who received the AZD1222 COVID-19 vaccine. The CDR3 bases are TGTGCCAGCAGGGGGAGCAGGGGGCAGGCAGATACGCAGTATTTT. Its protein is CASRGSRGQADTQYF.